The clone carrying this TCR beta chain has just a few counts. The antigen remains undetermined. TCRdb itself ran the RT-PCR reads through MiXCR, one entry per CDR3 protein. The table records 500,000 to 600,000 distinct CDR3 sequences, less than 8% of them present only once. The record originates from a study of response to subunit inactivated influenza vaccine. General observations from the study: A suggestion made by the authors is that each seasonal influenza vaccination recruits few new T cells.

V was clipped by 1 base and J by 8 bases; unmatched bases: 6. The germline V gene encodes CDR1 SGDLS and CDR2 YYNGEE. CDR3 length equals 15 residues. The material sequenced was PBMCs from blood, taken roughly 24 months after vaccination. The sequence came from a man between 50 and 69 years old who received an inactivated influenza vaccine. The chain uses TRBV9 and TRBJ2-1; 10 positions agree with TRBD2. CDR3: CASSVLLAGVDEQFF. For the CDR3, the DNA is TGTGCCAGCAGCGTACTCCTAGCGGGAGTCGATGAGCAGTTCTTC.